Described below is a single TCR beta chain sequence and its context. Profiling relied on immunoSEQ multiplex PCR, and the TCRdb table lists in-frame clones only, not all of them. The sample lists under 250,000 clones; approximately 85% were seen once. Germline V gene sequence: CDR1 SGHTA, CDR2 FQGNSA. The CDR3 length is 16 residues. The V gene lost 1 base and the J gene lost 2 bases, with 14 bases spanning the gap. Living in 24 US areas, the participants were between about 18 and 95 years of age. This specimen belongs to a study of blood T cell repertoires in COVID-19. The genes are TRBV7-2 and TRBJ1-2, with D uncertain. This TCR came from a woman between 50 and 59 years old with acute COVID-19. The sample comprised PBMCs or T cells enriched from blood (not recorded which). The CDR3 DNA reads TGTGCCAGCAGCTTAGGGCACAGACAACACAACTATGGCTACACCTTC. Encoded protein: CASSLGHRQHNYGYTF.